This TCR beta chain originates from a study of blood T cell repertoires in COVID-19. About the research overall: Spain, Italy and the United States supplied samples that represented acute and convalescent COVID-19. Nucleic acid was either cDNA or gDNA, and it came from T cells, B-cell-depleted T cells, or PBMCs.

As handled by the study authors: Amplified reference gene primers provided the basis for estimating nucleated cell counts. Repertoires were generated with immunoSEQ multiplex PCR, while TCRdb's copy carries only in-frame clones and drops some. For V, J and clone size, that table is used; D and trimming come from the DNA. The data hold around 100,000 clones, with around 84% observed a single time. From germline, CDR1 is SGHTA and CDR2 FQGNSA. The length of the CDR3 is 17 residues. The V and J ends lost 2 bases and 5 bases respectively, with 19 bases between them. Material for sequencing was peripheral blood. The clonotype originates from a human donor in a cohort sampled during active COVID-19. This sequence joins TRBV7-2 and TRBJ2-1, with D tentatively TRBD2 (6 bases). CDR3 sequence (DNA): TGTGCCAGCAGCTTAATTGGGGCGGGGAAAGGGGACAATGAGCAGTTCTTC. Amino acid sequence: CASSLIGAGKGDNEQFF.